Presented here are 16 T cell receptor beta chains from one specimen sequenced in a study of blood T cell repertoires in COVID-19. This table comes from immunoSEQ multiplex PCR, and its TCRdb copy is limited to in-frame clones, with some not included. The sample lists over 200,000 clones, over 80% occurring once. Sequences were obtained from peripheral blood. These receptors were taken from a woman in her 70s with active or convalescent COVID-19.

This clone was observed once. The CDR3 DNA reads as TGTGCCAGCAGCTTTGCGGGGGCCGGAGGCTACACCTTC. Its translation: CASSFAGAGGYTF. V usage is TRBV5-4 and J usage is TRBJ1-2; maybe TRBD1 (6 bases). Trimming removed 2 bases at V and 8 bases at J, with 13 bases between. Per the germline V gene, CDR1 is SGHNT and CDR2 is YYREEE (reference sequence). The CDR3 totals 13 residues. The entire variable domain, with the rest obtained from reference TRBV5-4 and TRBJ1-2, is as follows: ETGVTQSPTHLIKTRGQQVTLRCSSQSGHNTVSWYQQALGQGPQFIFQYYREEENGRGNFPPRFSGLQFPNYSSELNVNALELDDSALYLCASSFAGAGGYTFGSGTRLTVV.

The chain links TRBV5-1 to TRBJ1-1, with D possibly TRBD1 on 5 matching bases. The CDR3 loop spans 13 amino acids. CDR1 is SGHRS, CDR2 YFSETQ, per germline. Trimming took off 7 bases at V and 3 bases at J, with 13 bases between the two ends. The CDR3 protein is CASAELTDTEAFF. In DNA, the CDR3 is TGCGCCAGCGCAGAATTGACAGACACTGAAGCTTTCTTT. The variable domain in full, with the rest retrieved from reference TRBV5-1 and TRBJ1-1, is KAGVTQTPRYLIKTRGQQVTLSCSPISGHRSVSWYQQTPGQGLQFLFEYFSETQRNKGNFPGRFSGRQFSNSRSEMNVSTLELGDSALYLCASAELTDTEAFFGQGTRLTVV.

The chain employs TRBV6-6 and TRBJ2-2, with 13 bases lining up with TRBD2. Germline V gene sequence: CDR1 MNHNY, CDR2 SVGAGI (reference sequence). J gave up 3 bases and V 5 bases, and 12 bases lay outside the gene matches. CDR3 length: 19 amino acids. CDR3 sequence reads: CASSRRTSGSIGDTGELFF. The CDR3 DNA sequence: TGTGCCAGCAGTCGCAGGACTAGCGGGAGTATCGGGGACACCGGGGAGCTGTTTTTT.

This chain uses TRBV3-1 (or the pseudogene TRBV3-2) with TRBJ2-7; 12 bases align to TRBD2. CDR1 is LGHDT, CDR2 YNNKEL, per germline (reference sequence). J was trimmed by 5 bases and V by 0 bases; bases with no gene match: 5. The CDR3 loop spans 16 amino acids. CDR3 nucleotides: TGTGCCAGCAGCCAAGATCCTAGCGGGAGGGCCCACGAGCAGTACTTC. Translating gives CASSQDPSGRAHEQYF.

V gene TRBV5-1 combines with J gene TRBJ1-2; perhaps TRBD1 as D (5 bases). This CDR3 is built from 14 residues. With 4 bases removed from V and 2 bases from J, the gap between germline ends came to 12 bases. Per the germline V gene, CDR1 is SGHRS and CDR2 is YFSETQ. The CDR3 nucleotides are TGCGCCAGCAGCCTCATGCAGGGAAACTATGGCTACACCTTC. Its translation: CASSLMQGNYGYTF. The whole variable domain, remainder taken from reference TRBV5-1 and TRBJ1-2, is KAGVTQTPRYLIKTRGQQVTLSCSPISGHRSVSWYQQTPGQGLQFLFEYFSETQRNKGNFPGRFSGRQFSNSRSEMNVSTLELGDSALYLCASSLMQGNYGYTFGSGTRLTVV.

This sequence joins TRBV4-3 and TRBJ1-2, with TRBD1 identical over 7 bases. CDR3 length equals 15 residues. Unmatched junction bases numbered 4, after V lost 0 bases and J lost 3 bases. The germline gives CDR1 LGHNA, CDR2 YSLEER. The CDR3 coding sequence is TGCGCCAGCAGCCAAGATACCGACAGGGACTATGGCTACACCTTC. Amino acid sequence: CASSQDTDRDYGYTF.

The rearrangement joins TRBV2 to TRBJ2-1; 9 bases fit TRBD2. Germline CDR1 reads SNHLY; CDR2 reads FYNNEI. The CDR3 sequence is 14 residues long. The V segment lost 7 bases and the J segment 4 bases; nucleotides outside the gene matches: 5. CDR3 sequence reads: CASTLAGLYNEQFF. The CDR3 DNA sequence: TGTGCCAGCACCCTAGCGGGGTTGTACAATGAGCAGTTCTTC.

This clone was recorded only once. As DNA, the CDR3 is TGTGCCAGCAGCTTAGAGCCCGGGAGTTCTGGCTATGGCTACACCTTC. This sequence encodes CASSLEPGSSGYGYTF. The J gene is TRBJ1-2, the V gene TRBV5-4; D gene uncertain. V lost 2 bases, J lost 4 bases, and 18 bases lay in between. This CDR3 has 16 residues. In germline, CDR1 is SGHNT, CDR2 YYREEE (reference sequence).

V gene TRBV10-3 combines with J gene TRBJ1-1; 8 nucleotides match TRBD1. The ends lost 5 bases at V and 3 bases at J; junction bases unmatched: 5. The CDR3 loop spans 14 amino acids. Germline V lookup: CDR1 ENHRY, CDR2 SYGVKD. The CDR3 DNA reads as TGTGCCATCAGTCTTCAGGGGGCAGACACTGAAGCTTTCTTT. This codes for CAISLQGADTEAFF.

DNA for the CDR3: TGCGCCAGCAGCTTAGTAGGCGGTTACAATGAGCAGTTCTTC. Translating it yields CASSLVGGYNEQFF. The chain has TRBV5-1 and TRBJ2-1, with D unclear. CDR1 is SGHRS, CDR2 YFSETQ, per germline. V lost 2 bases to trimming and J lost 4 bases, with 10 bases between them. The CDR3 consists of 14 residues.

The chain has TRBV6-6 and TRBJ1-1; 9 bases fit TRBD1. Germline CDR1 and CDR2: MNHNY and SVGAGI (reference sequence). The CDR3 spans 13 residues. V trimming: 6 bases; J trimming: 4 bases; junction bases outside the gene matches: 3. The CDR3 nucleotides read TGTGCCAGCAGGACAGGGGGGAGCACTGAAGCTTTCTTT. Its protein is CASRTGGSTEAFF.

V is TRBV18 and J is TRBJ1-2, with unresolved D. The germline V gene has CDR1 KGHSH and CDR2 LQKENI. CDR3 length: 13 residues. V was pared by 1 base and J by 8 bases, with 11 bases between. The CDR3 DNA sequence: TGTGCCAGCTCACCACGAACAGAGGGAGGCTACACCTTC. Translated, it gives CASSPRTEGGYTF.

V and J are TRBV6-5 and TRBJ1-2; TRBD1 is a possible D gene (5 bases). The V and J ends lost 0 bases and 3 bases respectively, with 14 bases between them. CDR3 length: 16 amino acids. CDR1 MNHEY and CDR2 SVGAGI come from the germline V gene. The DNA for the CDR3 is TGTGCCAGCAGTTACTCGAAAGTCCAGGGATACTATGGCTACACCTTC. Its protein product is CASSYSKVQGYYGYTF.

This chain connects TRBV5-1 to TRBJ1-3; D not resolved. Germline V gene lookup returns CDR1 SGHRS and CDR2 YFSETQ. The CDR3 extends over 13 amino acids. The V gene lost 5 bases and the J gene lost 0 bases, with 6 bases spanning the gap. The CDR3 sequence is CASRSDSGNTIYF. The DNA of the CDR3 is TGCGCCAGCAGGTCAGACTCTGGAAACACCATATATTTT. Supplemented by reference TRBV5-1 and TRBJ1-3, the full variable domain reads KAGVTQTPRYLIKTRGQQVTLSCSPISGHRSVSWYQQTPGQGLQFLFEYFSETQRNKGNFPGRFSGRQFSNSRSEMNVSTLELGDSALYLCASRSDSGNTIYFGEGSWLTVV.

V and J are TRBV6-2 or TRBV6-3 and TRBJ2-4, with TRBD2 identical over 8 bases. The CDR3 consists of 14 residues. Germline V CDR1 and CDR2: MNHEY, SVGEGT. The V segment lost 7 bases and the J segment 3 bases; nucleotides outside the gene matches: 5. Written as DNA, the CDR3 is TGTGCCAGCAACCCGGGGGGGTACAAAAACATTCAGTACTTC. It translates to CASNPGGYKNIQYF.

This clone was detected once. The chain uses TRBV5-1 and TRBJ2-1; 9 bases are a match to TRBD2. V was pared by 0 bases and J by 5 bases, with 3 bases of the junction left unmatched. Per germline, CDR1 SGHRS and CDR2 YFSETQ. The CDR3 extends over 15 amino acids. The DNA of the CDR3 is TGCGCCAGCAGCTTGGCGGTAGCGGGGGACAATGAGCAGTTCTTC. Its translation is CASSLAVAGDNEQFF.